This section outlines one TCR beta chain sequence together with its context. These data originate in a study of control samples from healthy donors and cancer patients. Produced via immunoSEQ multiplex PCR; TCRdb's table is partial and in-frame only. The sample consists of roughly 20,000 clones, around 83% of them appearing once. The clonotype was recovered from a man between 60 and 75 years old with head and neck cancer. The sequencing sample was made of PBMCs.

The CDR3 region is CASSITGGTGELFF. The DNA of the CDR3 is TGTGCCAGCAGCATAACCGGGGGGACCGGGGAGCTGTTTTTT. This chain connects TRBV7-9 to TRBJ2-2; TRBD2 matches 7 bases. With 5 bases clipped from V and 5 bases from J, the junction kept 5 bases outside the gene matches. Germline loops: CDR1 SEHNR, CDR2 FQNEAQ (reference sequence). This CDR3 spans 14 amino acids.